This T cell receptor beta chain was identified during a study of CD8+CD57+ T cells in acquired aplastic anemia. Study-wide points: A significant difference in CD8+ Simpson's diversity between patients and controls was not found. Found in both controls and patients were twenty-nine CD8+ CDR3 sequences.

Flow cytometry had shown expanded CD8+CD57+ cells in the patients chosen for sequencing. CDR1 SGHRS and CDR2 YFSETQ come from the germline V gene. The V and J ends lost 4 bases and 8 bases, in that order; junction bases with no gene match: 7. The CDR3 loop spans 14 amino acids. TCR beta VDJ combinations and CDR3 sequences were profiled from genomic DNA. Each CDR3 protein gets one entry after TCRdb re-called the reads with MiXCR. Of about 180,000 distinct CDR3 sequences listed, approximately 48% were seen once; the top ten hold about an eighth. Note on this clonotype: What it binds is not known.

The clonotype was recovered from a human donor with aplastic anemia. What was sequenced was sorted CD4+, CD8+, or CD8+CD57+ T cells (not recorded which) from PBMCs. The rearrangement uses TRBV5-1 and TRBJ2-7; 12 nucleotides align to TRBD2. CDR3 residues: CASSPGLAGKQQYF. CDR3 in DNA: TGCGCCAGCAGCCCCGGACTAGCGGGAAAGCAGCAGTACTTC.